This TCR beta chain comes out of a study of blood T cell repertoires in COVID-19. Data came from immunoSEQ multiplex PCR; TCRdb stores just in-frame clones and leaves some out. The table has approximately 170,000 clones, around four fifths seen once; the top ten hold roughly a fifth. This clone was detected only once. V lost 5 bases to trimming and J lost 2 bases, with 9 bases between them. The germline V gene encodes CDR1 SNHLY and CDR2 FYNNEI. The CDR3 is 14 amino acids. Sequenced sample: peripheral blood. This TCR derives from a woman in her 70s who had recovered from COVID-19. The J gene is TRBJ1-4, the V gene TRBV2; D perhaps matches TRBD1 (6 bases). For the CDR3, the DNA is TGTGCCAGCAGTTTGGGGGCGACTAATGAAAAACTGTTTTTT. Translated: CASSLGATNEKLFF. Full variable domain (rest looked up from reference TRBV2 and TRBJ1-4): EPEVTQTPSHQVTQMGQEVILRCVPISNHLYFYWYRQILGQKVEFLVSFYNNEISEKSEIFDDQFSVERPDGSNFTLKIRSTKLEDSAMYFCASSLGATNEKLFFGSGTQLSVL.